This is a list of T cell receptor beta chains from one sample in a study of graft-versus-host responses after intestinal transplantation. For these receptors, no antigen is known. Here immunoSEQ multiplex PCR was the method, and the copy in TCRdb shows in-frame clones only, minus some. The repertoire includes about 73,000 clones, 90% of them detected once, and 4% to 5% sits in the top ten. Here the sequenced sample was unstimulated CD8+ T cells sorted from spleen or lymph node cells, taken before transplant. The receptors were gathered from a human donor who was the organ donor for an intestinal transplant. CDR3s include the opening cysteine and the closing phenylalanine or tryptophan. The D gene is left open where the match is weak. Clone sizes are given selectively: once, few, many, or a class where the clone is expanded.

j_call v_call d_call clone_size cdr3_aa cdr3_nt
TRBJ2-1 TRBV5-3 . . CARSLGRGSYNEQFF TGTGCCAGAAGCTTGGGCAGGGGCTCCTACAATGAGCAGTTCTTC
TRBJ2-4 TRBV5-1 . . CASSLDGGRAKNIQYF TGCGCCAGCAGCTTGGATGGGGGCCGAGCCAAAAACATTCAGTACTTC
TRBJ2-1 TRBV19 . . CASSIEAQRSRRVEQFF TGTGCCAGTAGTATCGAGGCCCAACGGAGCAGGAGGGTTGAGCAGTTCTTC
TRBJ1-2 TRBV7-9 TRBD1 . CASSTRDRGYGYTF TGTGCCAGCAGCACTCGGGACAGGGGGTACGGCTACACCTTC
TRBJ1-2 TRBV6-5 TRBD1 . CASKQGYGYTF TGTGCCAGCAAACAGGGGTATGGCTACACCTTC
TRBJ2-1 TRBV6-5 TRBD2 once CASSYIGTSGENEQFF TGTGCCAGCAGTTACATAGGGACTAGCGGGGAAAATGAGCAGTTCTTC
TRBJ1-6 TRBV4-2 . . CASSQEDRDIRSPLHF TGTGCCAGCAGCCAAGAGGACCGGGACATCCGTTCACCCCTCCACTTT
TRBJ1-2 TRBV28 TRBD1 . CASSPPRQGSYGYTF TGTGCCAGCAGTCCCCCGCGACAGGGCTCCTATGGCTACACCTTC
TRBJ1-6 TRBV4-2 . . CASSQVGPPLHF TGTGCCAGCAGCCAAGTTGGGCCACCCCTCCACTTT
TRBJ2-5 TRBV4-2 TRBD2 . CASSQDHAASGGQKETQYF TGTGCCAGCAGCCAAGATCATGCGGCTAGCGGGGGTCAAAAAGAGACCCAGTACTTC
TRBJ1-1 TRBV5-8 . . CASSLALEREAFF TGTGCCAGCAGCTTGGCCCTCGAACGGGAGGCTTTCTTT
TRBJ2-1 TRBV19 TRBD2 . CASSSRTSGGLLHTIYNEQFF TGTGCCAGTAGTTCCCGCACTAGCGGGGGCTTGCTCCATACGATTTACAATGAGCAGTTCTTC
TRBJ1-2 TRBV15 . . CATSQFGTTNYGYTF TGTGCCACCAGCCAGTTCGGGACAACCAACTATGGCTACACCTTC
TRBJ1-6 TRBV4-3 . . CASSQDIDRLEPNSPLHF TGCGCCAGCAGCCAAGATATAGACAGGCTGGAGCCCAATTCACCCCTCCACTTT
TRBJ1-1 TRBV5-1 . . CASKFGILNTEAFF TGCGCCAGCAAATTCGGGATTTTGAACACTGAAGCTTTCTTT
TRBJ2-2 TRBV2 TRBD2 . CASRGSGVNTGELFF TGTGCCAGCAGAGGTAGCGGGGTCAACACCGGGGAGCTGTTTTTT
TRBJ2-3 TRBV2 TRBD2 . CASTQAGGPVTDTQYF TGTGCCAGCACGCAAGCGGGGGGGCCGGTCACAGATACGCAGTATTTT
TRBJ1-6 TRBV27 . . CASSPKNTYSPLHF TGTGCCAGCAGTCCAAAAAACACCTATTCACCCCTCCACTTT
TRBJ2-2 TRBV19 . . CASSMFPGNPHGELFF TGTGCCAGTAGTATGTTTCCGGGAAACCCCCACGGGGAGCTGTTTTTT
TRBJ1-2 TRBV20-1 . . CSVLINYGYTF TGCAGTGTACTTATAAACTATGGCTACACCTTC
TRBJ1-3 TRBV6-1 . . CASSEEPGSSGNTIYF TGTGCCAGCAGTGAAGAACCAGGATCCTCTGGAAACACCATATATTTT
TRBJ2-1 TRBV13 TRBD2 . CASSLASGGEYNEQFF TGTGCCAGCAGCTTAGCTTCCGGGGGGGAGTACAATGAGCAGTTCTTC
TRBJ1-2 TRBV10-2 . . CASSAGPPGGGYTF TGCGCCAGCAGTGCCGGTCCGCCTGGGGGCGGCTACACCTTC
TRBJ2-3 TRBV9 TRBD2 . CASSVHGAGRGGTQYF TGTGCCAGCAGCGTCCACGGAGCGGGGAGGGGCGGTACGCAGTATTTT
TRBJ2-2 TRBV15 TRBD1 . CATSREIPGQGTGELFF TGTGCCACCAGCAGAGAAATTCCGGGACAGGGGACCGGGGAGCTGTTTTTT
TRBJ2-1 TRBV29-1 . . CSVPLGGAYNEQFF TGCAGCGTACCTTTGGGGGGGGCTTACAATGAGCAGTTCTTC
TRBJ1-4 TRBV6-5 TRBD1 . CASSSNPGGLNEKLFF TGTGCCAGCAGTTCGAACCCAGGGGGTCTTAATGAAAAACTGTTTTTT
TRBJ1-1 TRBV7-9 TRBD1 . CASSQMDRGNTEAFF TGTGCCAGCAGCCAAATGGACAGGGGGAACACTGAAGCTTTCTTT
TRBJ1-6 TRBV6-4 TRBD1 . CASSDSTGGNSPLHF TGTGCCAGCAGTGACTCGACAGGGGGTAATTCACCCCTCCACTTT
TRBJ1-5 TRBV2 TRBD1 few CASTAGDRGNRGPQHF TGTGCCAGCACCGCCGGGGACAGGGGCAACAGAGGGCCCCAGCATTTT
TRBJ2-1 TRBV9 TRBD1 . CASSVTRDRSHNEQFF TGTGCCAGCAGCGTCACCCGGGACAGGTCTCACAATGAGCAGTTCTTC
TRBJ1-4 TRBV7-6 TRBD1 medium-sized CASRPGQGALEKLFF TGTGCCAGCAGACCCGGACAGGGGGCTCTTGAAAAACTGTTTTTT
TRBJ1-1 TRBV27 . . CASSLWEGAEAFF TGTGCCAGCAGTTTATGGGAGGGAGCTGAAGCTTTCTTT
TRBJ2-1 TRBV6-5 TRBD1 . CASSYGTGANEQFF TGTGCCAGCAGTTATGGGACAGGGGCCAATGAGCAGTTCTTC
TRBJ1-2 TRBV6-1 TRBD1 . CASTRDRDPDGYTF TGTGCCAGCACCCGGGACAGGGATCCGGATGGCTACACCTTC
TRBJ1-1 TRBV5-6 . . CASSLGSTEAFF TGTGCCAGCAGCCTAGGGAGCACTGAAGCTTTCTTT
TRBJ1-2 TRBV4-3 . . CASSQSRGAGAYGYTF TGCGCCAGCAGCCAGAGCCGTGGGGCTGGGGCCTATGGCTACACCTTC
TRBJ2-2 TRBV6-1 . few CASLGGRDTGELFF TGTGCCAGCCTGGGGGGGCGAGACACCGGGGAGCTGTTTTTT
TRBJ1-2 TRBV6-5 . . CASSYFGSTFSGYTF TGTGCCAGCAGTTACTTTGGGTCAACGTTTAGCGGCTACACCTTC
TRBJ2-1 TRBV19 TRBD1 . CASSLGTVRYNEQFF TGTGCCAGTAGCCTCGGGACAGTGCGCTACAATGAGCAGTTCTTC
TRBJ2-5 TRBV27 TRBD2 . CASRIAGDYQETQYF TGTGCCAGCAGGATAGCGGGGGATTACCAAGAGACCCAGTACTTC
TRBJ1-5 TRBV9 . . CASSADGGSNQPQHF TGTGCCAGCAGCGCAGACGGAGGCAGCAATCAGCCCCAGCATTTT
TRBJ2-6 TRBV6-4 . . CASSSDSSGANVLTF TGTGCCAGCAGTTCTGACAGCTCTGGGGCCAACGTCCTGACTTTC
TRBJ2-1 TRBV5-1 . . CASSLGGGSYNEQFF TGCGCCAGCAGCTTGGGTGGGGGGTCCTACAATGAGCAGTTCTTC
TRBJ1-6 TRBV5-4 . few CASSPGEGVGSPLHF TGTGCCAGCAGCCCGGGTGAGGGGGTAGGTTCACCCCTCCACTTT
TRBJ2-6 TRBV13 . . CASSSRGNSKSSGANVLTF TGTGCCAGCAGCTCACGGGGGAACTCGAAAAGCTCTGGGGCCAACGTCCTGACTTTC
TRBJ1-2 TRBV5-6 . . CASSLLAAPSNYGYTF TGTGCCAGCAGCTTACTCGCTGCACCGTCTAACTATGGCTACACCTTC
TRBJ2-6 TRBV15 TRBD1 . CATSPRGPSGANVLTF TGTGCCACCAGCCCTAGGGGGCCCTCTGGGGCCAACGTCCTGACTTTC
TRBJ2-1 TRBV10-3 TRBD1 . CAISEPAGQGYNEQFF TGTGCCATCAGTGAGCCGGCGGGACAGGGTTACAATGAGCAGTTCTTC
TRBJ1-3 TRBV9 . . CASSASRDIKTGNTIYF TGTGCCAGCAGCGCCTCTCGGGACATCAAAACTGGAAACACCATATATTTT
TRBJ1-2 TRBV4-3 TRBD1 . CASSQARGLDGYTF TGCGCCAGCAGCCAAGCCAGGGGGCTCGATGGCTACACCTTC
TRBJ2-1 TRBV16 . . CASSQVGQENNEQFF TGTGCCAGCAGCCAGGTGGGGCAGGAGAACAATGAGCAGTTCTTC
TRBJ1-2 TRBV7-2 TRBD1 . CASSPRTGVRNYGYTF TGTGCCAGCAGCCCAAGGACAGGGGTGAGGAACTATGGCTACACCTTC
TRBJ2-6 TRBV28 . few CASSLSSGANVLTF TGTGCCAGCAGTTTGAGCTCTGGGGCCAACGTCCTGACTTTC
TRBJ2-1 TRBV19 . once CASSLSGSYNEQFF TGTGCCAGTAGTCTAAGCGGCTCCTACAATGAGCAGTTCTTC
TRBJ1-6 TRBV4-3 . . CASSQDQQSNSPLHF TGCGCCAGCAGCCAAGATCAACAGAGTAATTCACCCCTCCACTTT
TRBJ2-4 TRBV5-1 TRBD1 . CASSWGQGRDIQYF TGCGCCAGCAGCTGGGGACAGGGCCGGGACATTCAGTACTTC